A single T cell receptor beta chain is shown here with its context. The antigen is unknown. Here immunoSEQ multiplex PCR was the method, and the copy in TCRdb shows in-frame clones only, minus some. This sample has 130,000 or so clones, with about 93% found just once. The CDR3 loop spans 11 amino acids. CDR1 is DFQATT, CDR2 SNEGSKA, per germline (reference sequence). The V end lost 0 bases, the J end lost 7 bases, and 6 bases lay between the germline ends. The record originates from a study of graft-versus-host responses after intestinal transplantation. This TCR came from a human donor who received an intestinal transplant. The chain has TRBV20-1 and TRBJ1-1, with D unclear. The material sequenced was unstimulated CD4+ T cells sorted from spleen or lymph node cells, taken before intestinal transplant. CDR3 nucleotides: TGCAGTGCTAGAGATGGGGTTGAAGCTTTCTTT. Protein: CSARDGVEAFF.